The clone carrying this TCR beta chain has more than one count but fewer than ten. Its specificity is unknown. Unique molecular identifiers were used to barcode this TCRbeta library. TCRdb analysed the PCR reads with MiXCR anew, one entry per CDR3 protein. The table lists 500,000 to 650,000 distinct CDR3 sequences, approximately 12% of them singletons, with 2.2% in the top ten. This sample was included in a study of T-cell reconstitution after alpha-beta-depleted transplantation in children. Germline V lookup: CDR1 SGHTA, CDR2 FQGNSA. This CDR3 is built from 16 residues. Trimming pared 3 bases from V and 4 bases from J, leaving 18 bases between. Study-level points and caveats: A year post-transplant, T-cell counts and diversity derived mostly from newly produced T cells. Several hundred graft clones that had expanded were reportedly the source of alpha-beta T cells about two months after transplant. In some patients, recipient T cells and intrathymic progenitors surviving conditioning explained high day-60 diversity.

The rearrangement links TRBV7-2 to TRBJ2-5, with D possibly TRBD2 on 6 matching bases. The input for sequencing was PBMCs, mostly from graft donor cells, taken 360 days after TCRalphabeta/CD19-depleted stem cell transplant. The sequence was collected from a male patient younger than 18 who had a stem cell transplant for acute myeloid leukemia, so the T cells may come from the graft donor. This CDR3 is CASSFQLRLEGETQYF. The CDR3 region has the DNA TGTGCCAGCAGCTTCCAGTTAAGACTGGAGGGAGAGACCCAGTACTTC.